Shown below are 6 T cell receptor beta chains from a single sample sequenced in a study of T cell responses to AZD1222 COVID-19 vaccine. TCRdb's copy holds only in-frame clones and misses some; the assay was immunoSEQ multiplex PCR. Of about 83,000 clones in the sample, around 86% were seen once. The sample here was peripheral blood, taken on day 0 of AZD1222 vaccination. Receptor source: an adult in good health.

The chain employs TRBV5-1 and TRBJ2-7; D may be TRBD1 or TRBD2 (5 bases each). Germline lookup yields CDR1 SGHRS and CDR2 YFSETQ. The CDR3 extends over 14 amino acids. V was trimmed by 4 bases and J by 2 bases, leaving 13 bases between them. CDR3 sequence reads: CASSGVGTTYEQYF. In DNA, the CDR3 is TGCGCCAGCAGCGGAGTCGGGACCACCTACGAGCAGTACTTC.

This clone occurred a few times. The chain recombines TRBV7-2 with TRBJ2-1, with a tentative D call TRBD2 (5 bases). Germline assignment: CDR1 SGHTA and CDR2 FQGNSA. CDR3 length: 16 amino acids. V dropped 5 bases and J dropped 0 bases, with 14 bases sitting between them. The CDR3 here is CASSNPSGNSYNEQFF. DNA of the CDR3: TGTGCCAGCAGCAACCCCAGCGGAAACTCCTACAATGAGCAGTTCTTC.

V is TRBV30 and J is TRBJ2-1; TRBD2 matches at 10 bases. The CDR3 sequence is 15 residues long. The germline CDR1 and CDR2 sequences are GTSNPN and SVGIG (reference sequence). The junction had 1 base not matched to a gene; V was cut back by 1 base and J by 1 base. This chain's CDR3 is CAWSGSGGSYNEQFF. The CDR3 DNA sequence: TGTGCCTGGAGTGGTAGCGGGGGGTCCTACAATGAGCAGTTCTTC. Filled out from reference TRBV30 and TRBJ2-1, the complete variable domain reads SQTIHQWPATLVQPVGSPLSLECTVEGTSNPNLYWYRQAAGRGLQLLFYSVGIGQISSEVPQNLSASRPQDRQFILSSKKLLLSDSGFYLCAWSGSGGSYNEQFFGPGTRLTVL.

The chain is built from TRBV7-8 and TRBJ1-2; D might be TRBD1 (5 bases). CDR1 SGHVS and CDR2 FQNEAQ come from the germline V gene. Trimming removed 0 bases at V and 2 bases at J, with 10 bases between. This CDR3 comprises 15 residues. CDR3 amino acids: CASSLAAGSNYGYTF. CDR3 in DNA: TGTGCCAGCAGCTTAGCTGCAGGGTCGAACTATGGCTACACCTTC.

This chain uses TRBV6-5 with TRBJ1-1, with 10 nucleotides matching TRBD1. The J segment lost 4 bases and the V segment lost 4 bases, leaving 9 bases of the junction unmatched. The CDR3 is 16 amino acids. Per germline, CDR1 MNHEY and CDR2 SVGAGI. The CDR3 region has the DNA TGTGCCAGCAGTTCTCAAGTGACAGGGGGCCTCACTGAAGCTTTCTTT. Translated: CASSSQVTGGLTEAFF.

The gene calls are TRBV9 and TRBJ2-1, with TRBD2 identical over 13 bases. J lost 8 bases, V lost 3 bases, and 11 bases had no gene match. The CDR3 is 17 residues long. The germline CDR1 and CDR2 sequences are SGDLS and YYNGEE. The CDR3 is CASSGGWTSGSGDEQFF. CDR3 coding DNA: TGTGCCAGCAGCGGAGGGTGGACTAGCGGGAGTGGCGATGAGCAGTTCTTC.